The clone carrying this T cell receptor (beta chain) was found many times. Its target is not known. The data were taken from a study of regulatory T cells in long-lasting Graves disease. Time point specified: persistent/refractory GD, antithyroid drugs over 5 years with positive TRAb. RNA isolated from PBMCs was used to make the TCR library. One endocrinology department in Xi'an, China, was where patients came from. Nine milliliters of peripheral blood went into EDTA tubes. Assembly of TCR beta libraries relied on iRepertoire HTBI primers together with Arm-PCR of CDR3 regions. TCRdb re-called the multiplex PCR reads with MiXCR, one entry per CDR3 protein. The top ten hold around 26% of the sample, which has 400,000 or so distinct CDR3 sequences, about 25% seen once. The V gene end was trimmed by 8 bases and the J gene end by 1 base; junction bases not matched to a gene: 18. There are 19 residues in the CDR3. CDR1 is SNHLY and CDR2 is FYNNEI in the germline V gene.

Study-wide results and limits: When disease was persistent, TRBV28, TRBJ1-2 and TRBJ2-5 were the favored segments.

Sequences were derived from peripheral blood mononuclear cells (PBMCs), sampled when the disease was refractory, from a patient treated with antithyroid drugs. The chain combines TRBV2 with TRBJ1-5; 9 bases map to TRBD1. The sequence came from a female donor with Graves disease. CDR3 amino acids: CASFSDPGQGKYSNQPQHF. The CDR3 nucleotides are TGTGCCAGCTTCTCCGACCCGGGACAGGGTAAATACAGCAATCAGCCCCAGCATTTT.